Below, 4 T cell receptor beta chains from the same sample are listed, as sequenced in a study of Ad26.COV2.S vaccination and SARS-CoV-2 variants. Sequencing used immunoSEQ multiplex PCR; TCRdb keeps in-frame clones, though not all of them. The data hold more than 300,000 clones, with 70% to 90% observed a single time. The treatment is: about 20 received Ad26.COV2.S at low or high dose, single or two shots; 5 received placebo; per-sample allocation not given. Specimen acquisition occurred on day 63 following the initial vaccine or placebo injection. This material consisted of peripheral blood, taken in a trial of Ad26.COV2.S vaccine versus placebo. Receptors were obtained from a person between 18 and 60 years old who received the Ad26.COV2.S COVID-19 vaccine or a placebo.

This chain uses TRBV5-5 with TRBJ1-2; D possibly corresponds to TRBD1 (6 bases). This CDR3 is 14 amino acids long. CDR1 and CDR2 from the germline V gene are SGHKS and YYEKEE (reference sequence). Trimming shortened V by 2 bases and J by 8 bases, and 16 bases separated the two germline ends. The CDR3 loop is CASSLSQGTVGYTF. The CDR3, as DNA: TGTGCCAGCAGCTTATCACAGGGTACCGTGGGCTACACCTTC.

The rearrangement joins TRBV19 to TRBJ1-1; TRBD1 agrees at 7 bases. Germline CDR1 is LNHDA and CDR2 is SQIVND (reference sequence). Trimming at V came to 4 bases and at J to 6 bases, leaving 5 bases not matched to a gene. This CDR3 has 13 amino acids. CDR3 DNA: TGTGCCAGTAGTAGAAGGACAGGCGCTGAAGCTTTCTTT. It specifies CASSRRTGAEAFF.

This rearrangement joins TRBV28 to TRBJ2-7, with a possible D match to TRBD1 (7 bases). Per germline, CDR1 MDHEN and CDR2 SYDVKM. The V gene lost 3 bases and the J gene lost 2 bases, with 11 bases spanning the gap. The CDR3 spans 14 residues. Here the CDR3 reads CASSLRDSTYEQYF. The CDR3, as DNA: TGTGCCAGCAGTTTGCGGGACAGTACCTACGAGCAGTACTTC.

The chain is built from TRBV4-1 and TRBJ2-1; D remains unclear. The CDR3 spans 14 residues. The V gene lost 7 bases and the J gene lost 9 bases, with 19 bases spanning the gap. CDR1 is MGHRA and CDR2 is YSYEKL in the germline V gene. The DNA of the CDR3 is TGCGCCAGCACCGAAGACCCAGGCCTCGGTGAGCAGTTCTTC. Amino acid sequence: CASTEDPGLGEQFF.